The T cell receptor beta chain under discussion was sequenced for a study of monozygotic twins with inflammatory bowel disease. Through template switching, UMIs that included a 6-nucleotide sample barcode were added. For each CDR3 protein, TCRdb gives one entry from its re-call of the 5' RACE reads, without DNA. The sample spans roughly 200,000 distinct CDR3 sequences; the ten largest clones claim roughly 7.5%. CDR1 MDHEN and CDR2 SYDVKM come from the germline V gene. There are 16 residues in the CDR3. Study outcomes and limitations: Variability in patient repertoires may have come partly from differing immunosuppressive treatments. Distinguishing T cell subtypes was not possible.

As to this clonotype: Its antigen is unknown.

The sample consisted of blood. The V call is TRBV28, the J call TRBJ2-1; TCRdb's D call of TRBD1 is untestable without DNA. The TCR originated in a human donor with ulcerative colitis or Crohn's disease, or a healthy co-twin of an affected twin (not recorded which). The chain's CDR3 is CASSNGGRGNYNEQFF. The full variable domain, its missing parts supplied by reference TRBV28 and TRBJ2-1, is DVKVTQSSRYLVKRTGEKVFLECVQDMDHENMFWYRQDPGLGLRLIYFSYDVKMKEKGDIPEGYSVSREKKERFSLILESASTNQTSMYLCASSNGGRGNYNEQFFGPGTRLTVL.